The rows below give T cell receptor beta chains drawn from one sample of a study of shared clonotypes between healthy human individuals. Clones were sequenced by immunoSEQ multiplex PCR, and TCRdb holds only the in-frame ones, with some missing. The data hold 850,000 to 1,200,000 clones, with 65% to 80% observed a single time. Sequenced sample: memory CD4+ T cells sorted from blood. The receptors come from a man between 18 and 29 years old in good health. The CDR3 runs from the conserved cysteine through the conserved F or W. The D gene is left open where the match is weak. Rows may omit the clone size; those that give it use once, few, many or a size class.

V gene: TRBV7-8
J gene: TRBJ1-5
clone size: .
D gene: .
CDR3 DNA: TGTGCCAGCAGCAAACAATTACAGGGTAGGGGCCAGCCCCAGCATTTT
CDR3 protein: CASSKQLQGRGQPQHF

V gene: TRBV18
J gene: TRBJ2-1
clone size: .
D gene: .
CDR3 DNA: TGTGCCAGCTCACCCGCGCGAGGGGCCCGAGGAGGTGAGCAGTTCTTC
CDR3 protein: CASSPARGARGGEQFF

V gene: TRBV28
J gene: TRBJ2-7
clone size: .
D gene: .
CDR3 DNA: TGTGCCAGCAGGTCAATTGGAAGCGAGCAGTACTTC
CDR3 protein: CASRSIGSEQYF

V gene: TRBV5-5
J gene: TRBJ1-1
clone size: .
D gene: .
CDR3 DNA: TGTGCCAGCAGCTTTAAGGACCTGAACACTGAAGCTTTCTTT
CDR3 protein: CASSFKDLNTEAFF

V gene: TRBV7-2
J gene: TRBJ2-3
clone size: .
D gene: TRBD2
CDR3 DNA: TGTGCCAGCAGCTTAGAGGCAGCGGGGGGGCCTTTGGATACGCAGTATTTT
CDR3 protein: CASSLEAAGGPLDTQYF

V gene: TRBV9
J gene: TRBJ2-7
clone size: .
D gene: TRBD2
CDR3 DNA: TGTGCCAGCAGCCCCAACCCGGGAGGGACTAGAGTCACCTACGAGCAGTACTTC
CDR3 protein: CASSPNPGGTRVTYEQYF

V gene: TRBV7-2
J gene: TRBJ2-7
clone size: .
D gene: .
CDR3 DNA: TGTGCCAGCAGCTTACGGGACTCCCCCGGGTACGAGCAGTACTTC
CDR3 protein: CASSLRDSPGYEQYF

V gene: TRBV29-1
J gene: TRBJ2-7
clone size: few
D gene: TRBD1
CDR3 DNA: TGCAGCGCCCAGTTTAGAGACAGGGTATACGAGCAGTACTTC
CDR3 protein: CSAQFRDRVYEQYF

V gene: TRBV30
J gene: TRBJ2-3
clone size: .
D gene: TRBD2
CDR3 DNA: TGTGCCTGGAGTTCCGGGAGGGATACGCAGTATTTT
CDR3 protein: CAWSSGRDTQYF

V gene: TRBV10-3
J gene: TRBJ2-5
clone size: few
D gene: TRBD1
CDR3 DNA: TGTGCCACTAGACAGGGCCAAGAGACCCAGTACTTC
CDR3 protein: CATRQGQETQYF

V gene: TRBV6-6
J gene: TRBJ1-2
clone size: .
D gene: .
CDR3 DNA: TGTGCCAGCAGTTACGGCCGGCGGGAAGGGGGCTACACCTTC
CDR3 protein: CASSYGRREGGYTF

V gene: TRBV27
J gene: TRBJ2-3
clone size: .
D gene: .
CDR3 DNA: TGTGCCAGCAGTTTTTCGGTCTCTCTTACGAATACGCAGTATTTT
CDR3 protein: CASSFSVSLTNTQYF

V gene: TRBV7-2
J gene: TRBJ1-4
clone size: .
D gene: .
CDR3 DNA: TGTGCCAGCAGCCCCTCCCTTGCCGCAACTAATGAAAAACTGTTTTTT
CDR3 protein: CASSPSLAATNEKLFF

V gene: TRBV5-4
J gene: TRBJ2-7
clone size: .
D gene: TRBD1
CDR3 DNA: TGTGCCAGCAGCGTCGGACAGGGGCAGCAGTACTTC
CDR3 protein: CASSVGQGQQYF

V gene: TRBV19
J gene: TRBJ2-3
clone size: .
D gene: .
CDR3 DNA: TGTGCCAGTAGTACCCAGGACGGCGACACGCAGTATTTT
CDR3 protein: CASSTQDGDTQYF

V gene: TRBV5-8
J gene: TRBJ2-7
clone size: once
D gene: .
CDR3 DNA: TGTGCCAGCGGTTTCAGAAACGGGGAGCAGTACTTC
CDR3 protein: CASGFRNGEQYF

V gene: TRBV5-5
J gene: TRBJ1-6
clone size: .
D gene: .
CDR3 DNA: TGTGCCAGCAGCCCCGGACAGAGCTCCTATAATTCACCCCTCCACTTT
CDR3 protein: CASSPGQSSYNSPLHF

V gene: TRBV30
J gene: TRBJ2-3
clone size: .
D gene: .
CDR3 DNA: TGTGCCTGGAGGACAGCTAGCACAGATACGCAGTATTTT
CDR3 protein: CAWRTASTDTQYF

V gene: TRBV5-1
J gene: TRBJ1-2
clone size: once
D gene: TRBD1
CDR3 DNA: TGCGCCAGCAGCCAGGGACAGGGCTTGGGTAACTATGGCTACACCTTC
CDR3 protein: CASSQGQGLGNYGYTF

V gene: TRBV5-4
J gene: TRBJ2-2
clone size: few
D gene: .
CDR3 DNA: TGTGCCAGCAGCGGGCAGGGGAGGACCGGGGAGCTGTTTTTT
CDR3 protein: CASSGQGRTGELFF

V gene: TRBV30
J gene: TRBJ2-2
clone size: .
D gene: .
CDR3 DNA: TGTGCCTGGAGTACCCGACGAAGCGCGAACACCGGGGAGCTGTTTTTT
CDR3 protein: CAWSTRRSANTGELFF

V gene: TRBV28
J gene: TRBJ1-2
clone size: .
D gene: .
CDR3 DNA: TGTGCCAGCAGTGGGTCGGGGGGCGATGGCTACACCTTC
CDR3 protein: CASSGSGGDGYTF

V gene: TRBV10-3
J gene: TRBJ1-2
clone size: .
D gene: TRBD1
CDR3 DNA: TGTGCCATCAGTTTGGGACAGGGGTCCTATGGCTACACCTTC
CDR3 protein: CAISLGQGSYGYTF

V gene: TRBV5-5
J gene: TRBJ2-1
clone size: .
D gene: TRBD1
CDR3 DNA: TGTGCCAGCAGCTTGTTACAGGGGGCGAGCAATGAGCAGTTCTTC
CDR3 protein: CASSLLQGASNEQFF

V gene: TRBV4-3
J gene: TRBJ2-7
clone size: .
D gene: TRBD1
CDR3 DNA: TGCGCCAGCAGCCAGCGACAGGGGGGGACCTACGAGCAGTACTTC
CDR3 protein: CASSQRQGGTYEQYF

V gene: TRBV5-5
J gene: TRBJ2-5
clone size: .
D gene: TRBD1
CDR3 DNA: TGTGCCAGCAGCTTGATCGGGACAGGGGGCCGAGAGACCCAGTACTTC
CDR3 protein: CASSLIGTGGRETQYF

V gene: TRBV6-5
J gene: TRBJ2-3
clone size: few
D gene: TRBD2
CDR3 DNA: TGTGCCAGCAGTTCCACTAGCGGGAGTCGGGCAGATACGCAGTATTTT
CDR3 protein: CASSSTSGSRADTQYF

V gene: TRBV11-2
J gene: TRBJ2-3
clone size: .
D gene: TRBD1
CDR3 DNA: TGTGCCAGCAGCTTAGCAGGGACAGGAGAAGCAGATACGCAGTATTTT
CDR3 protein: CASSLAGTGEADTQYF

V gene: TRBV28
J gene: TRBJ1-6
clone size: many
D gene: .
CDR3 DNA: TGTGCCAGCAGGCCCCAGGGGCCCTATTCACCCCTCCACTTT
CDR3 protein: CASRPQGPYSPLHF

V gene: TRBV7-8
J gene: TRBJ2-5
clone size: once
D gene: .
CDR3 DNA: TGTGCCAGCAGCTCAAAACCGACTAGATCCGAGACCCAGTACTTC
CDR3 protein: CASSSKPTRSETQYF